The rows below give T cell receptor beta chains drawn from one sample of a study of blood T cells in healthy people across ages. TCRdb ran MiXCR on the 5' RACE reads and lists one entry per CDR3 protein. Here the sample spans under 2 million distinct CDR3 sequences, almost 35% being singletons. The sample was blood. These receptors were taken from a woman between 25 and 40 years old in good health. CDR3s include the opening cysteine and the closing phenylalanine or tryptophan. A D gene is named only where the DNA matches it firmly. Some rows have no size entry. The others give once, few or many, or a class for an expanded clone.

CDR3aa: CASSLPSLEQYF
CDR3nt: TGTGCCAGCAGTCTGCCCTCCCTGGAGCAGTACTTC
v_gene: TRBV12-3/TRBV12-4
d_gene: NA
abundance: NA
j_gene: TRBJ2-4

CDR3aa: CSVVRSNTGELFF
CDR3nt: TGCAGCGTTGTCAGGTCGAACACCGGGGAGCTGTTTTTT
v_gene: TRBV29-1
d_gene: NA
abundance: few
j_gene: TRBJ2-2

CDR3aa: CASRKGFGNQPQHF
CDR3nt: TGTGCCAGCAGGAAGGGGTTCGGAAATCAGCCCCAGCATTTT
v_gene: TRBV27
d_gene: NA
abundance: NA
j_gene: TRBJ1-5

CDR3aa: CSASLGGFEETQFF
CDR3nt: TGCAGTGCTTCCCTGGGGGGATTTGAAGAGACCCAGTTCTTC
v_gene: TRBV20-1
d_gene: NA
abundance: NA
j_gene: TRBJ2-1

CDR3aa: CSVSAGQETQYF
CDR3nt: TGCAGCGTTTCCGCTGGGCAAGAGACCCAGTACTTC
v_gene: TRBV29-1
d_gene: NA
abundance: many
j_gene: TRBJ2-5

CDR3aa: CAWSVWRESLGDTQYF
CDR3nt: TGTGCCTGGAGTGTATGGCGGGAGTCTTTGGGGGATACGCAGTATTTT
v_gene: TRBV30
d_gene: TRBD2
abundance: few
j_gene: TRBJ2-3

CDR3aa: CSARVAERRGEQYF
CDR3nt: TGCAGTGCTAGAGTTGCGGAACGCAGGGGCGAGCAGTACTTC
v_gene: TRBV20-1
d_gene: NA
abundance: NA
j_gene: TRBJ2-7

CDR3aa: CASSQVSLGRGGDTQYF
CDR3nt: TGTGCCAGCAGCCAAGTATCCCTAGGGCGGGGCGGGGATACGCAGTATTTT
v_gene: TRBV4-2
d_gene: NA
abundance: NA
j_gene: TRBJ2-3

CDR3aa: CASSQGSGQGSYEQYF
CDR3nt: TGCGCCAGCAGCCAGGGCTCGGGACAAGGCTCCTACGAGCAGTACTTC
v_gene: TRBV4-1
d_gene: NA
abundance: many
j_gene: TRBJ2-7

CDR3aa: CASSWRTLVGGETQYF
CDR3nt: TGTGCCAGCAGCTGGCGAACTTTGGTAGGGGGAGAGACCCAGTACTTC
v_gene: TRBV5-5
d_gene: NA
abundance: NA
j_gene: TRBJ2-5

CDR3aa: CASSLALGGSYVQYF
CDR3nt: TGCGCCAGCAGCTTGGCCTTGGGCGGCTCCTACGTGCAGTACTTC
v_gene: TRBV5-1
d_gene: NA
abundance: NA
j_gene: TRBJ2-7

CDR3aa: CASSLVSGDGNQPQHF
CDR3nt: TGTGCCAGCAGCTTAGTTTCGGGGGATGGGAATCAGCCCCAGCATTTT
v_gene: TRBV7-9
d_gene: NA
abundance: once
j_gene: TRBJ1-5

CDR3aa: CASVPGGSSGNTIYF
CDR3nt: TGTGCCAGCGTCCCCGGAGGGTCCTCTGGAAACACCATATATTTT
v_gene: TRBV10-3
d_gene: NA
abundance: NA
j_gene: TRBJ1-3

CDR3aa: CASSLIRGGGNEQFF
CDR3nt: TGTGCCAGCAGTCTAATCCGGGGGGGCGGGAATGAGCAGTTCTTC
v_gene: TRBV27
d_gene: TRBD2
abundance: NA
j_gene: TRBJ2-1

CDR3aa: CASSFLYGSTYGYTF
CDR3nt: TGTGCCAGCAGTTTCTTATACGGGAGTACCTATGGCTACACCTTC
v_gene: TRBV25-1
d_gene: NA
abundance: NA
j_gene: TRBJ1-2

CDR3aa: CASSKDALGTQYF
CDR3nt: TGTGCCAGCAGTAAGGACGCCCTCGGGACCCAGTACTTC
v_gene: TRBV12-3/TRBV12-4
d_gene: NA
abundance: once
j_gene: TRBJ2-5

CDR3aa: CASSYSAGSGNTIYF
CDR3nt: TGTGCCAGCAGTTACTCGGCAGGTTCCGGAAACACCATATATTTT
v_gene: TRBV6-6
d_gene: NA
abundance: NA
j_gene: TRBJ1-3

CDR3aa: CASSLGTSGGSSYNEQFF
CDR3nt: TGTGCCAGCAGCCTCGGGACTAGCGGGGGTAGCTCCTACAATGAGCAGTTCTTC
v_gene: TRBV7-3
d_gene: TRBD2
abundance: NA
j_gene: TRBJ2-1

CDR3aa: CSASSSGGGNSYNEQFF
CDR3nt: TGCAGTGCTAGTTCCAGCGGAGGGGGTAACTCCTACAATGAGCAGTTCTTC
v_gene: TRBV20-1
d_gene: NA
abundance: NA
j_gene: TRBJ2-1

CDR3aa: CASSFLLVGWGTDAQYF
CDR3nt: TGTGCCAGCAGTTTCCTTTTAGTCGGATGGGGCACAGATGCGCAGTATTTT
v_gene: TRBV27
d_gene: NA
abundance: NA
j_gene: TRBJ2-3

CDR3aa: CASSQERAFGYEQYF
CDR3nt: TGTGCCAGCAGCCAAGAGCGGGCATTCGGGTATGAGCAGTACTTC
v_gene: TRBV4-2
d_gene: NA
abundance: few
j_gene: TRBJ2-5

CDR3aa: CAGSYYPGRGNQPQHF
CDR3nt: TGTGCCGGCAGTTACTACCCAGGACGGGGCAATCAGCCCCAGCATTTT
v_gene: TRBV6-6
d_gene: NA
abundance: NA
j_gene: TRBJ1-5

CDR3aa: CASSVTRLADTQYF
CDR3nt: TGTGCCAGCAGCGTAACAAGATTAGCAGATACGCAGTATTTT
v_gene: TRBV9
d_gene: NA
abundance: few
j_gene: TRBJ2-3

CDR3aa: CASSSTAGGNPYGYTF
CDR3nt: TGTGCCAGCAGTTCCACTGCGGGGGGGAATCCCTATGGCTACACCTTC
v_gene: TRBV27
d_gene: NA
abundance: NA
j_gene: TRBJ1-2

CDR3aa: CASSLKLSDPGRTDTQYF
CDR3nt: TGTGCCAGCAGTCTTAAACTCAGCGACCCCGGCCGCACAGATACGCAGTATTTT
v_gene: TRBV28
d_gene: NA
abundance: NA
j_gene: TRBJ2-3

CDR3aa: CASSGLTATDTQHF
CDR3nt: TGTGCCAGCAGCGGGCTTACTGCCACAGATACGCAGCATTTT
v_gene: TRBV27
d_gene: NA
abundance: NA
j_gene: TRBJ1-5

CDR3aa: CASSQMAGTGGAEQFF
CDR3nt: TGTGCCAGCTCACAGATGGCAGGGACAGGGGGCGCTGAGCAGTTCTTC
v_gene: TRBV18
d_gene: TRBD1
abundance: once
j_gene: TRBJ2-1

CDR3aa: CASSQGGVNYGYTF
CDR3nt: TGTGCCAGCAGTCAAGGCGGAGTCAACTATGGCTACACCTTC
v_gene: TRBV28
d_gene: NA
abundance: few
j_gene: TRBJ1-2

CDR3aa: CSARLGAGEQFF
CDR3nt: TGCAGTGCTAGACTGGGCGCCGGTGAGCAGTTCTTC
v_gene: TRBV20-1
d_gene: NA
abundance: few
j_gene: TRBJ2-1

CDR3aa: CASSFSLDRGPWDEQFF
CDR3nt: TGTGCCAGCAGCTTCTCCCTGGACAGGGGACCGTGGGATGAGCAGTTCTTC
v_gene: TRBV7-3
d_gene: TRBD1
abundance: NA
j_gene: TRBJ2-1

CDR3aa: CSAGGLAGVDTQYF
CDR3nt: TGCAGTGCTGGGGGACTAGCGGGAGTGGATACGCAGTATTTT
v_gene: TRBV20-1
d_gene: TRBD2
abundance: few
j_gene: TRBJ2-3

CDR3aa: CSAAGQVERENSNEQFF
CDR3nt: TGCAGCGCTGCCGGACAGGTGGAGCGGGAGAATAGCAATGAGCAGTTCTTC
v_gene: TRBV29-1
d_gene: NA
abundance: NA
j_gene: TRBJ2-1

CDR3aa: CASSLGFGQGSYEQYF
CDR3nt: TGTGCCAGCAGCTTAGGGTTTGGACAGGGGTCCTACGAGCAGTACTTC
v_gene: TRBV7-2
d_gene: TRBD1
abundance: NA
j_gene: TRBJ2-7

CDR3aa: CASSLMGPVEAFF
CDR3nt: TGTGCCAGCAGCTTAATGGGGCCAGTTGAAGCTTTCTTT
v_gene: TRBV7-2
d_gene: NA
abundance: NA
j_gene: TRBJ1-1

CDR3aa: CASGLDYYNEQFF
CDR3nt: TGTGCCAGCGGTTTGGACTATTACAATGAGCAGTTCTTC
v_gene: TRBV27
d_gene: NA
abundance: NA
j_gene: TRBJ2-1

CDR3aa: CAIRAGGPSTDTQYF
CDR3nt: TGTGCCATCAGGGCGGGAGGACCTAGCACAGATACGCAGTATTTT
v_gene: TRBV10-3
d_gene: TRBD2
abundance: NA
j_gene: TRBJ2-3

CDR3aa: CASSLAGSSYNEQFF
CDR3nt: TGTGCCAGCAGCTTAGCTGGGAGCTCCTACAATGAGCAGTTCTTC
v_gene: TRBV5-1
d_gene: NA
abundance: many
j_gene: TRBJ2-1

CDR3aa: CASSFDRVMNTEAFF
CDR3nt: TGTGCCAGCAGCTTTGACAGGGTAATGAACACTGAAGCTTTCTTT
v_gene: TRBV7-9
d_gene: TRBD1
abundance: NA
j_gene: TRBJ1-1

CDR3aa: CASSPGGSTYGYTF
CDR3nt: TGTGCCAGCAGCCCTGGGGGCTCGACCTATGGCTACACCTTC
v_gene: TRBV7-3
d_gene: NA
abundance: NA
j_gene: TRBJ1-2

CDR3aa: CASSLGTSNEQFF
CDR3nt: TGTGCCAGCAGCTTAGGGACTAGCAATGAGCAGTTCTTC
v_gene: TRBV12-3/TRBV12-4
d_gene: TRBD2
abundance: many
j_gene: TRBJ2-1